The clone carrying this T cell receptor (beta chain) has more than one count but fewer than ten. Its antigen is undetermined. This sample is part of a study of beta chain features in type 1 diabetes. Findings of the study overall: Sequencing from cDNA could over-represent high-TCR-expressing cells.

The germline gives CDR1 MDHEN, CDR2 SYDVKM. Trimming removed 3 bases from V and 5 bases from J, with 14 bases in between. CDR3 length: 14 amino acids. The sequenced template was cDNA made from the entire isolated RNA. Measured with immunoSEQ multiplex PCR; TCRdb has only the in-frame clones, and not every one. The profile shows about 180,000 clones, about 13% of them singletons. The receptor's source is a woman between 18 and 29 years old in good health. Sequencing was performed on central memory CD4+ T cells from blood. V gene TRBV28 combines with J gene TRBJ2-7; D gene ambiguous. Here the CDR3 DNA reads TGTGCCAGCAGTTTGGCGTCGGGTCCTGACGAGCAGTACTTC. Translated, it gives CASSLASGPDEQYF.